These 16 T cell receptor beta chains originate from one sample sequenced in a study of neoadjuvant anti-PD-1 for oral cavity cancer. The data were produced by immunoSEQ multiplex PCR, yet TCRdb's version contains in-frame clones alone and is incomplete. The sample shows tens of thousands of clones, roughly 29% of them seen only once. The time point denotes: after neoadjuvant nivolumab, at surgical resection. Material: tumor tissue, obtained after nivolumab (anti-PD-1) treatment. These receptors all stem from a person aged 35-79 years with oral cavity squamous cell carcinoma.

The chain combines TRBV27 with TRBJ2-7, with D perhaps matching TRBD2 (7 bases). The CDR3 is 14 residues long. Trimming stripped 4 bases from V and 6 bases from J, with 16 bases between. Germline V lookup: CDR1 MNHEY, CDR2 SMNVEV (reference sequence). CDR3 nucleotides: TGTGCCAGCAGTTCATTTGGGGGGGCCTCCGAGCAGTACTTC. This sequence encodes CASSSFGGASEQYF.

The chain has TRBV29-1 and TRBJ1-2, with D perhaps matching TRBD1 (6 bases). Germline V CDR1 and CDR2: SQVTM, ANQGSEA. The CDR3 runs 12 residues. V dropped 5 bases and J dropped 3 bases, with 10 bases sitting between them. CDR3 protein: CSVLQGYYGYTF. The CDR3 DNA sequence: TGCAGCGTTCTACAGGGCTACTATGGCTACACCTTC.

The sample holds a few counts of this clone. The CDR3: CASSELRFPGELFF. In DNA, the CDR3 is TGTGCCAGCAGTGAATTAAGGTTCCCCGGGGAGCTGTTTTTT. The V and J genes are TRBV25-1 and TRBJ2-2; no reliable D call. Germline lookup yields CDR1 MGHDK and CDR2 SYGVNS. The CDR3 is made up of 14 amino acids. V lost 1 base, J lost 6 bases, and 9 bases lay in between.

This clone came up a few times. The chain joins TRBV29-1 to TRBJ2-1; D not certain. Germline V gene sequence: CDR1 SQVTM, CDR2 ANQGSEA. There are 12 residues in the CDR3. Deletions cut 5 bases from V and 1 base from J, with 6 bases between. The CDR3 spells CSVSESYNEQFF. CDR3 nucleotides: TGCAGCGTTTCTGAATCCTACAATGAGCAGTTCTTC.

There are many counts of this clone. The chain combines TRBV4-1 with TRBJ2-1; D possibly corresponds to TRBD1 (5 bases). V was trimmed by 1 base and J by 4 bases, leaving 14 bases between them. The CDR3 is 16 residues long. Germline V gene sequence: CDR1 MGHRA, CDR2 YSYEKL. CDR3 bases: TGCGCCAGCAGCCAAGGGTGGTCAGGGCCGTACAATGAGCAGTTCTTC. It yields the protein CASSQGWSGPYNEQFF.

Written as DNA, the CDR3 is TGCGCCAGCAGCTTCGCCAGGGGGGAGACCCAGTACTTC. It specifies CASSFARGETQYF. The chain has TRBV5-1 and TRBJ2-5; 7 nucleotides agree with TRBD1. The CDR3 spans 13 residues. Germline CDR1 reads SGHRS; CDR2 reads YFSETQ. J was trimmed by 5 bases and V by 2 bases; bases with no gene match: 3.

The chain carries TRBV27 and TRBJ2-1, with a possible D match to TRBD1 (7 bases). Trimming pared 6 bases from V and 0 bases from J, leaving 18 bases between. The length of the CDR3 is 17 residues. Germline V gene data show CDR1 as MNHEY and CDR2 as SMNVEV (reference sequence). CDR3 protein: CASSPGGGPSSYNEQFF. In DNA, the CDR3 is TGTGCCAGCAGCCCCGGAGGGGGCCCCAGCTCCTACAATGAGCAGTTCTTC.

The J gene is TRBJ1-2, the V gene TRBV5-1; D possibly corresponds to TRBD1 (5 bases). CDR1 is SGHRS and CDR2 is YFSETQ in the germline V gene. The CDR3 covers 14 residues. V was trimmed by 0 bases and J by 4 bases, leaving 10 bases between them. CDR3 protein: CASSLDGAAYGYTF. For the CDR3, the DNA is TGCGCCAGCAGCTTGGATGGGGCGGCCTATGGCTACACCTTC.

This clone has a handful of counts. The gene calls are TRBV6-5 and TRBJ2-3; TRBD2 is a possible D gene (5 bases). V was shortened by 5 bases and J by 0 bases, with 9 bases between the two germline ends. CDR1 and CDR2 from the germline V gene are MNHEY and SVGAGI. The CDR3 loop spans 14 amino acids. DNA for the CDR3: TGTGCCAGCAGTCAATGGACTAGCACAGATACGCAGTATTTT. Residues: CASSQWTSTDTQYF.

This clone appeared many times. This chain links TRBV28 with TRBJ2-2, with 8 bases fitting TRBD2. With V trimmed by 2 bases and J by 6 bases, 5 bases remained unmatched. This CDR3 comprises 15 residues. The germline gives CDR1 MDHEN, CDR2 SYDVKM. The chain's CDR3 is CASSLAGGGSGELFF. In DNA, the CDR3 is TGTGCCAGCAGTTTAGCGGGAGGAGGTTCCGGGGAGCTGTTTTTT.

This clone was detected only a few times. The rearrangement joins TRBV28 to TRBJ2-7; TRBD2 is a possible D gene (6 bases). CDR1 is MDHEN and CDR2 is SYDVKM in the germline V gene. Between the trimmed V and J ends, which lost 5 bases and 3 bases, there was a span of 11 bases. There are 13 residues in the CDR3. The CDR3 protein is CASSPRLVYEQYF. CDR3 nucleotide sequence: TGTGCCAGCAGTCCCCGACTAGTCTACGAGCAGTACTTC. The variable domain in full, completed from reference TRBV28 and TRBJ2-7, reads DVKVTQSSRYLVKRTGEKVFLECVQDMDHENMFWYRQDPGLGLRLIYFSYDVKMKEKGDIPEGYSVSREKKERFSLILESASTNQTSMYLCASSPRLVYEQYFGPGTRLTVT.

This clone appeared once. V gene TRBV25-1 combines with J gene TRBJ2-7, with 9 bases lining up with TRBD1. Germline-derived CDR1 and CDR2 are MGHDK and SYGVNS. The CDR3 runs 15 residues. Trimming removed 3 bases from V and 7 bases from J; junction bases left unmatched: 10. The CDR3: CASSDAGTGFWEQYF. The CDR3, as DNA: TGTGCCAGCAGTGATGCCGGGACAGGGTTTTGGGAGCAGTACTTC.

The chain couples TRBV7-9 to TRBJ1-2, with D possibly being TRBD1 (6 bases). CDR1 is SEHNR and CDR2 is FQNEAQ in the germline V gene (reference sequence). Trimming removed 4 bases at V and 5 bases at J, with 8 bases between. The CDR3 contains 12 residues. The CDR3 region has the DNA TGTGCCAGCAGCTGGACAGATTATGGCTACACCTTC. Encoded protein: CASSWTDYGYTF.

This clone appeared a few times. V gene TRBV9 combines with J gene TRBJ2-1, with D possibly being TRBD1 or TRBD2 (5 bases each). Per germline, CDR1 SGDLS and CDR2 YYNGEE. The V and J ends lost 0 bases and 2 bases respectively, with 9 bases between them. The length of the CDR3 is 15 residues. Written as DNA, the CDR3 is TGTGCCAGCAGCGTAGTTGGGGGTACCTACAATGAGCAGTTCTTC. Protein product: CASSVVGGTYNEQFF.

This clone occurred a few times. The rearrangement links TRBV30 to TRBJ2-5; 10 bases match TRBD2. CDR1 and CDR2 (germline): GTSNPN, SVGIG (reference sequence). V gave up 3 bases and J gave up 4 bases; unmatched junction bases: 14. This CDR3 is 17 amino acids long. The CDR3 bases are TGTGCCTGGAGCGATAAGGCTAGCGGGAGAACGAGAGAGACCCAGTACTTC. Translated: CAWSDKASGRTRETQYF.

This clone was recorded a few times. This chain uses TRBV6-1 with TRBJ2-7; 8 bases are shared with TRBD2. The V gene end was trimmed by 0 bases and the J gene end by 6 bases; junction bases not matched to a gene: 4. Germline V gene sequence: CDR1 MNHNS, CDR2 SASEGT. The CDR3 totals 14 residues. Here the CDR3 reads CASSEARGGFEQYF. CDR3 sequence (DNA): TGTGCCAGCAGTGAAGCTCGGGGGGGCTTCGAGCAGTACTTC.